This is a list of T cell receptor beta chains from one sample in a study of T cells after yellow fever vaccination. TCRdb passed the 5' RACE reads through MiXCR, listing each CDR3 protein once. The table records over 150,000 distinct CDR3 sequences, 6.2% of them present only once. Material: CD4+ T cells sorted from PBMCs, obtained on the day of the first yellow fever vaccination. The receptors stem from a man between 18 and 35 years old who received the YFV17D yellow fever vaccine. Each CDR3 is given with its conserved first and last residue. The order of the fields is D gene, V gene, J gene, clone size, CDR3 DNA, CDR3 protein. A D gene is named only where the DNA matches it firmly. Part of the rows lack a size; the others show once, few, many or a class for expanded clones.

>NA|TRBV5-6|TRBJ2-4|many
TGTGCCAGCAGCTTCCCAGGGGTGGGAAACATTCAGTACTTC
CASSFPGVGNIQYF
>TRBD2|TRBV23-1|TRBJ2-5|NA
TGCGCCAGCAGTCAAAAGGGACTAGCGGAGACCCAGTACTTC
CASSQKGLAETQYF
>TRBD1|TRBV6-4|TRBJ2-1|many
TGTGCCAGCAGCGCGGAAGGGGGCCATGAGCAGTTCTTC
CASSAEGGHEQFF
>NA|TRBV12-3/TRBV12-4|TRBJ1-5|NA
TGTGCCAGCAGTTTTACAGTGTATAGCAATCAGCCCCAGCATTTT
CASSFTVYSNQPQHF
>NA|TRBV2|TRBJ1-2|few
TGTGCCAGCAGTGAGGTTGGCAGGCTCTATGGCTACACCTTC
CASSEVGRLYGYTF
>NA|TRBV7-2|TRBJ1-2|NA
TGTGCCAGCAGCCGATCCGGGACTATAACTAACTATGGCTACACCTTC
CASSRSGTITNYGYTF
>NA|TRBV7-3|TRBJ2-5|few
TGTGCCAGCAGCCGGGACCAACAAGAGACCCAGTACTTC
CASSRDQQETQYF
>NA|TRBV11-2|TRBJ1-4|few
TGTGCCAGTTCATCCCGGCAGAAAGATGAAAAACTGTTTTTT
CASSSRQKDEKLFF
>NA|TRBV5-4|TRBJ2-2|few
TGTGCCAGCAGCGGGCGCGGGGAGCTGTTTTTT
CASSGRGELFF
>NA|TRBV13|TRBJ2-4|many
TGTGCCAGCAGCTTTCGGCAAAAAAACATTCAGTACTTC
CASSFRQKNIQYF
>TRBD1|TRBV5-1|TRBJ2-3|few
TGCGCCAGCAGCTTGGCTCTTCGGGACAGGGGGCGAGATACGCAGTATTTT
CASSLALRDRGRDTQYF
>NA|TRBV23-1|TRBJ1-5|NA
TGCGCCAGCAGTCAATCGGCAGGGACTAGCAATCAGCCCCAGCATTTT
CASSQSAGTSNQPQHF
>NA|TRBV5-6|TRBJ1-2|NA
TGTGCCAGCAGTTCGGCCGGGGGGCGCGGATATGGCTACACCTTC
CASSSAGGRGYGYTF
>NA|TRBV6-1|TRBJ2-7|NA
TGTGCCAGCAGGGTTACGACGCAGGCCTACGAGCAGTACTTC
CASRVTTQAYEQYF
>TRBD2|TRBV7-2|TRBJ2-1|few
TGTGCCAGCAGCTCGGGACTAGCGGGGGGGCAGAGTGAGCAGTTCTTC
CASSSGLAGGQSEQFF
>TRBD1|TRBV5-1|TRBJ2-7|NA
TGCGCCAGCAGCTTCCAGGACAGGATAGAGCAGTACTTC
CASSFQDRIEQYF
>NA|TRBV5-6|TRBJ2-1|NA
TGTGCCAGCAGTACAGGAGACCATAGCTCCTACAATGAGCAGTTCTTC
CASSTGDHSSYNEQFF
>NA|TRBV7-3|TRBJ2-2|medium-sized
TGTGCCAGCAGCTTAAGGGGGGGCTCGAACACCGGGGAGCTGTTTTTT
CASSLRGGSNTGELFF
>NA|TRBV5-4|TRBJ1-5|few
TGTGCCACGGGGTCGGGGGGCGGACAGCCCCAGCATTTT
CATGSGGGQPQHF
>TRBD2|TRBV3-1|TRBJ2-7|NA
TGTGCCAGCAGAGGGACTAGCGGGGGGGCCGGTTACGAGCAGTACTTC
CASRGTSGGAGYEQYF
>NA|TRBV5-1|TRBJ1-1|many
TGCGCCAGCAGCTCACGGACGTCAGGGAACACTGAAGCTTTCTTT
CASSSRTSGNTEAFF
>NA|TRBV5-1|TRBJ2-2|many
TGCGCCAGCAGCTTGGCCGGCCCCGGGGAGCTGTTTTTT
CASSLAGPGELFF
>TRBD1|TRBV18|TRBJ2-7|many
TGTGCCAGCGTCCGCGGCCAGGGGGAAAACGAGCAGTACTTC
CASVRGQGENEQYF
>NA|TRBV5-1|TRBJ2-3|many
TGCGCCAGCAGCTTGGTTCCGGGGGGCACAGATACGCAGTATTTT
CASSLVPGGTDTQYF
>NA|TRBV7-9|TRBJ1-6|few
TGTGCCAGCAACCAAGGGGGGGCACCCCTCCACTTT
CASNQGGAPLHF
>NA|TRBV7-3|TRBJ2-2|many
TGTGCCAGCAGCCCCGGGACGCCCAACACCGGGGAGCTGTTTTTT
CASSPGTPNTGELFF
>NA|TRBV12-3/TRBV12-4|TRBJ2-5|many
TGTGCCAGCAGACAAACCGAATTAGGCGAGACCCAGTACTTC
CASRQTELGETQYF
>NA|TRBV28|TRBJ2-5|NA
TGTGCCAGCAGTTTAGGGGGGCGCCAGCAAGAGACCCAGTACTTC
CASSLGGRQQETQYF
>TRBD2|TRBV5-4|TRBJ2-5|few
TGTGCCAGCAGCTTCCCCTTCGGTAGCGGGAAACTGAAAGAGACCCAGTACTTC
CASSFPFGSGKLKETQYF
>NA|TRBV6-2/TRBV6-3|TRBJ1-5|NA
TGTGCCAGCAGCACCCCGTCAGCGGCCGGTCAGCCCCAGCATTTT
CASSTPSAAGQPQHF
>NA|TRBV20-1|TRBJ2-1|NA
TGCAGTGCTAGGTCCCCGGTACAGGGAGCCAATGAGCAGTTCTTC
CSARSPVQGANEQFF
>TRBD1|TRBV12-3/TRBV12-4|TRBJ1-5|NA
TGTGCCAGCAGTTTTGCATACAGGGGAGGCAATCAGCCCCAGCATTTT
CASSFAYRGGNQPQHF
>NA|TRBV4-1|TRBJ2-1|many
TGCGCCAGCAGCCAACCTACGGGTTATGGGTCCTACAATGAGCAGTTCTTC
CASSQPTGYGSYNEQFF
>NA|TRBV5-4|TRBJ2-5|NA
TGTGCCAGCAGCTTGGCCGTCAGGGTAGAGACCCAGTACTTC
CASSLAVRVETQYF
>TRBD1|TRBV4-1|TRBJ1-4|many
TGCGCCAGCAGCCTCTTGACAGGGATTTTGACTAATGAAAAACTGTTTTTT
CASSLLTGILTNEKLFF
>NA|TRBV20-1|TRBJ2-3|many
TGCAGTGCTATCGGCTTTCCAGATACGCAGTATTTT
CSAIGFPDTQYF
>NA|TRBV5-1|TRBJ2-3|few
TGCGCCAGCAGCTTGGGACCAAGGGGCGACACAGATACGCAGTATTTT
CASSLGPRGDTDTQYF
>TRBD2|TRBV20-1|TRBJ2-3|NA
TGCAGTGCTAGGTCAGCGGGGGGGCAGATTGCAGATACGCAGTATTTT
CSARSAGGQIADTQYF
>NA|TRBV14|TRBJ2-1|many
TGTGCCAGCAGCCAAAGTGGACCCAATGAGCAGTTCTTC
CASSQSGPNEQFF
>NA|TRBV5-6|TRBJ1-5|many
TGTGCCAGCAGCTTGGGTGCATCGTCCTGGTCCCAGCATTTT
CASSLGASSWSQHF
>TRBD2|TRBV7-9|TRBJ2-4|many
TGTGCCAGCAGCCCCCGACCAGGGAGGGCGGACATTCAGTACTTC
CASSPRPGRADIQYF
>NA|TRBV6-5|TRBJ1-1|NA
TGTGCCAGCAGTTACTCGGCAGGACGGCCGAACACTGAAGCTTTCTTT
CASSYSAGRPNTEAFF
>NA|TRBV12-3/TRBV12-4|TRBJ2-7|many
TGTGCCAGCAGTCCGTTTTACGAGCAGTACTTC
CASSPFYEQYF
>TRBD2|TRBV6-1|TRBJ2-3|many
TGTGCCAGCAGAGTTAGCGGGGGAGGCACAGATACGCAGTATTTT
CASRVSGGGTDTQYF
>NA|TRBV7-3|TRBJ1-1|many
TGTGCCAGCAGCTTAACGGCCGCGGGGACTGAAGCTTTCTTT
CASSLTAAGTEAFF
>TRBD1|TRBV18|TRBJ2-4|many
TGTGCCAGCTCACCTTCCGGGGGACAGGGGTCCCTAGCCAAAAACATTCAGTACTTC
CASSPSGGQGSLAKNIQYF
>TRBD1|TRBV28|TRBJ1-2|NA
TGTGCCAGCAGTTCCCGGACAGGCTCGGAGGGCTACACCTTC
CASSSRTGSEGYTF
>NA|TRBV2|TRBJ2-3|many
TGTGCCAGCGTTGGTGGGTACGGAGATACGCAGTATTTT
CASVGGYGDTQYF
>NA|TRBV29-1|TRBJ2-5|many
TGCAGCTTTGTAGGCGGGATCGGTTTAGGAGAGACCCAGTACTTC
CSFVGGIGLGETQYF